This record looks at one T cell receptor beta chain sequence and its context. The germline CDR1 and CDR2 sequences are SNHLY and FYNNEI. This CDR3 has 16 amino acids. The V and J ends lost 1 base and 3 bases, in that order; junction bases with no gene match: 5. This specimen comes from a study of blood T cell repertoires in COVID-19. Assay used: immunoSEQ multiplex PCR; TCRdb lists only in-frame clones, some missing. The data hold around 200,000 clones, with 80% to 90% observed a single time. This sequence originates from a man in his fifties with acute or convalescent COVID-19. Sequencing was carried out using peripheral blood. This chain connects TRBV2 to TRBJ2-2; TRBD2 aligns across 7 bases. The CDR3 sequence: CASSEGGRGYTGELFF. CDR3 sequence (DNA): TGTGCCAGCAGTGAAGGCGGGCGGGGGTACACCGGGGAGCTGTTTTTT.